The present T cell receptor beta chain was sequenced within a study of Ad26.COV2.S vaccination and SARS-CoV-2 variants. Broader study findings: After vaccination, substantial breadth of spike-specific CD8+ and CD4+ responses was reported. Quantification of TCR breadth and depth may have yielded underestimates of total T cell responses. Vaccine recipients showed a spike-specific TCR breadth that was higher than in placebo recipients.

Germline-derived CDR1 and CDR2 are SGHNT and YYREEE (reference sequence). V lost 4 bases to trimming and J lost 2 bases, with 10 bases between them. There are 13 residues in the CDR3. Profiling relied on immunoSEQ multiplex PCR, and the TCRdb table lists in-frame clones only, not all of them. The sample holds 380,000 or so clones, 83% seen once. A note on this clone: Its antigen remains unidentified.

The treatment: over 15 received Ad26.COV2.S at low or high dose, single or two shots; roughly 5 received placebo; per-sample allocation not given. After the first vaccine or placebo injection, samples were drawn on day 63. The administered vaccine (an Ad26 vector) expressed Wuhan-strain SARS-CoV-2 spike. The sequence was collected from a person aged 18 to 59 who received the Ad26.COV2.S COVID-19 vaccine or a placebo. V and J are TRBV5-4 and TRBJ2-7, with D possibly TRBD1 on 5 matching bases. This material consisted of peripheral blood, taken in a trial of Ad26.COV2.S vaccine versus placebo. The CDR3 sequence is CASSLPGPYEQYF. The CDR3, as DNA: TGTGCCAGCAGCCTTCCAGGGCCCTACGAGCAGTACTTC.